This TCR beta chain was sequenced in a study of T cell responses to AZD1222 COVID-19 vaccine (dated by TCRdb to about 2021). With respect to the entire study: TCR sequencing covered roughly 230 trial participants: approximately 200 given two doses of AZD1222 and about 26 given two doses of MenACWY control vaccine. Trial participants were enrolled by age into subgroups of 18-55, 56-69 and 70-plus years, and around 150, 29 and 61 TCR-sequenced participants, respectively, were included in these subgroups.

The CDR3 regions of human TCRbeta chains were analyzed by immunosequencing. The paper's processing steps were these. TCRs in the repertoires were compared against a reference library of SARS-CoV-2-specific TCRs that had been generated with the MIRA antigen-specificity platform. Breadth meant the fraction of unique TCRs that were SARS-CoV-2-associated, whereas depth meant the fraction of total T cells that were SARS-CoV-2-associated. Using the MIRA data, every spike-specific TCR was mapped to the spike region that the TCR reacted to and assigned to either a CD4 or a CD8 class. Log10-transformed breadth and depth values were compared by one-way ANOVA with Sidak's multiple comparisons tests. As stored in TCRdb, this immuneACCESS dataset retains in-frame rearrangements with V and J assigned. A fraction of the clones does not appear; measured against another copy, unresolved V genes explain less than half of the discrepancy, and the remainder lacks a known reason. V, J and clone size are taken as reported in that table, and D and trimming were inferred from the DNA itself. Here the sample has about 180,000 clones; about nine tenths occur a single time. The ten most abundant clones make up 1.5% to 2% of the sample.

In light of the paper, this sample's time point label describes: about 28 days (+/-7) after the second vaccine dose. AZD1222 recipients given second doses at about 4 weeks or at about 12 weeks were pooled, since spike-specific TCR depth and breadth were not found to differ between the two schedules. Vaccinee samples came from UK trials COV001 and COV002, including a single-blind randomized controlled phase 2/3 trial of AZD1222 (ChAdOx1 nCoV-19) in healthy adults. Trial participant PBMC samples were collected at day 0 and day 28 after the second dose for TCRbeta chain sequencing. Results and caveats for the whole study, not just this receptor: Because no day 14 peak-response samples were available, repertoires were characterized only after the peak T cell response. Reportedly, close to half of the unique spike-specific TCRs recognized epitopes lying outside the regions that are mutated in the B.1.351 and B.1.1.7 variants. After two AZD1222 doses, both the breadth and the depth of spike-specific TCRs were significantly higher than at day 0 and than in MenACWY recipients. Participants were mostly white British, with more females than males. The authors suggested clonal diversity may have been underestimated. Conclusions about previously exposed vaccinees were limited because only six or seven AZD1222 recipients were SARS-CoV-2 seropositive at baseline. In the small 56-69-year group, the increase in depth fell short of significance, most likely because of low power. Vaccine-associated CD4 TCRs spanned the whole spike protein, with dominant responses in regions 160-218 and 743-854.

Counted from cysteine to phenylalanine, this CDR3 has 14 amino acids. Just CDR3 DNA is preserved here, 42 bases in frame from base 1. The V and J ends are trimmed by 4 bases and 2 bases, leaving 12 bases between them. The germline V gene provides CDR1 SGHRS and CDR2 YFSETQ. On this clone itself: Its antigen remains unidentified. One base away there is no much larger clone; base qualities are not given.

The chain links TRBV5-1 with TRBJ1-1; the D gene is perhaps TRBD1, from 5 matching bases. Sequences were derived from peripheral blood, sampled 28 days after the second AZD1222 dose. This sequence was found in an adult who received the AZD1222 COVID-19 vaccine. The CDR3 reads as follows: CASSPTTANTEAFF. The DNA reads TGCGCCAGCAGCCCAACGACAGCCAACACTGAAGCTTTCTTT.